This T cell receptor beta chain was obtained from a study of blood T cells in healthy people across ages. General study results and limits: PBMCs were not sorted, which prevented a conclusive comparison of naive versus antigen-experienced cells.

Aged roughly 6 to 90, donors were systemically healthy Caucasians from Russia. Total RNA extraction produced at least 5 micrograms (per sample) for the study. The V segment lost 5 bases and the J segment 5 bases; nucleotides outside the gene matches: 8. This CDR3 has 15 residues. From germline, CDR1 is SEHNR and CDR2 FQNEAQ (reference sequence). Primers used in a second PCR of about 6 to 11 cycles were a sample-barcoded 5' primer and a J-beta primer mix. TCRdb redid the calling of the 5' RACE reads with MiXCR, one entry per CDR3 protein. The sample gives 890,000 or so distinct CDR3 sequences, about 59% of which show up once; about 27% is in the top ten. Remarks on this clonotype: What it binds is not known.

This receptor was taken from a man aged 30-40 years in good health. V gene TRBV7-9 combines with J gene TRBJ1-4; TRBD1 matches 7 bases. Sequencing used blood. Here the CDR3 DNA reads TGTGCCAGCAGCCCTGGGACAGTTGGAAATGAAAAACTGTTTTTT. Translated: CASSPGTVGNEKLFF.